This entry features one T cell receptor (beta chain) sequence. This sample is part of a study of blood T cell repertoires in COVID-19. Across the whole study: Acute and convalescent COVID-19 specimens originated in the United States, Italy and Spain.

The Seattle site enrolled patients during active infection and followed them longitudinally. The V gene lost 0 bases and the J gene lost 3 bases, with 9 bases spanning the gap. CDR1 is LGHNA, CDR2 YSLEER, per germline. The CDR3 runs 14 residues. As originally analysed: Counts of nucleated cells, estimated from reference gene primer amplification, were obtained. The repertoire was sequenced with immunoSEQ multiplex PCR; TCRdb's copy has only in-frame clones and lacks some. The V and J calls and clone size come from that table; D and trimming were worked out from the DNA. Counted here are about 170,000 clones, approximately 91% occurring once; the ten biggest clones make up around 5%.

The sequencing input was peripheral blood. V and J are TRBV4-3 and TRBJ2-7; D ambiguous. This TCR was sampled from a man between 18 and 29 years old with COVID-19, enrolled during active disease. CDR3 region: CASSQDQGGYEQYF. The CDR3 DNA follows: TGCGCCAGCAGCCAAGATCAAGGCGGCTACGAGCAGTACTTC.